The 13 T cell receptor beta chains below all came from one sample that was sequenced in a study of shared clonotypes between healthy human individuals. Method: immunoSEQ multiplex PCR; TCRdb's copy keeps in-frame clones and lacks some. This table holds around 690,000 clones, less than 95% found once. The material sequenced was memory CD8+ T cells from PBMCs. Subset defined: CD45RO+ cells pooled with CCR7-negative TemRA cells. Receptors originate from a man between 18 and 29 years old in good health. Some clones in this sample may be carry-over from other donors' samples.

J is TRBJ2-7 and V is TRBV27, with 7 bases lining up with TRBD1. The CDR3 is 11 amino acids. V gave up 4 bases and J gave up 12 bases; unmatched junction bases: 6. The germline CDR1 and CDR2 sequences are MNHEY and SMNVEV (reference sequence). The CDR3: CASSSTGARYF. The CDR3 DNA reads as TGTGCCAGCAGTTCCACAGGGGCGCGGTACTTC.

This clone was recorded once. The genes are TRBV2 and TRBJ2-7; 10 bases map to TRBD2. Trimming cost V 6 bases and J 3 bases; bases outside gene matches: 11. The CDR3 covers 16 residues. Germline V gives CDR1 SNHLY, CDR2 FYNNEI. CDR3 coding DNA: TGTGCCAGCAGGCCCCCCGGGACTAGCGTAATCTACGAGCAGTACTTC. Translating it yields CASRPPGTSVIYEQYF.

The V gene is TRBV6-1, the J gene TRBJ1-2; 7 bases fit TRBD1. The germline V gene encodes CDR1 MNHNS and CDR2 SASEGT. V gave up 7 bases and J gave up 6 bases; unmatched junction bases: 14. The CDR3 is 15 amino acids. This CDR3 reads CASIVIHRGGNGYTF. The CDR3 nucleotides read TGTGCCAGCATTGTTATTCACAGGGGAGGTAATGGCTACACCTTC.

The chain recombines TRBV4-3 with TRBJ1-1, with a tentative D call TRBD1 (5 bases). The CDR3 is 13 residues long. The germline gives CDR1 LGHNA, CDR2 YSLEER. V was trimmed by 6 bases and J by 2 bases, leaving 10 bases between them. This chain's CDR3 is CASSGRANTEAFF. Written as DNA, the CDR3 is TGCGCCAGCAGTGGCAGGGCTAACACTGAAGCTTTCTTT.

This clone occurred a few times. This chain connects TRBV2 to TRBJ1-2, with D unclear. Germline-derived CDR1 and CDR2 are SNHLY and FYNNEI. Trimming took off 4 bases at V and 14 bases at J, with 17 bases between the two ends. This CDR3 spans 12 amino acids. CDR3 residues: CASSGRASALTF. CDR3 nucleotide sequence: TGTGCCAGCAGTGGTCGCGCCTCAGCCCTAACCTTC.

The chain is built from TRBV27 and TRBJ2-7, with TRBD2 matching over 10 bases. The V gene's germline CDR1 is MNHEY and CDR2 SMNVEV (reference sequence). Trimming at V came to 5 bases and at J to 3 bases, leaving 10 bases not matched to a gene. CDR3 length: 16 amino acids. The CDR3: CASSARGLAGDYEQYF. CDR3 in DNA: TGTGCCAGCAGTGCCCGGGGGCTAGCGGGAGACTACGAGCAGTACTTC.

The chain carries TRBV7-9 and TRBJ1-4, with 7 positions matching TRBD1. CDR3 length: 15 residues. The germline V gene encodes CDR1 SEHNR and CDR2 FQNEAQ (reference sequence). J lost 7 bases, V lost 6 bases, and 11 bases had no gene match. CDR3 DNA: TGTGCCAGCAGTTCCCCTCAGGGGGTGGGTGAAAAACTGTTTTTT. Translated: CASSSPQGVGEKLFF.

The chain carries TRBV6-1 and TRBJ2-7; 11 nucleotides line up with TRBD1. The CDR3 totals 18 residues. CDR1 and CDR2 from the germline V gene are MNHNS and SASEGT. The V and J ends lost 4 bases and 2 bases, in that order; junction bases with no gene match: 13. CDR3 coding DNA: TGTGCCAGCAGTGGGGACAGGGGGTCAGGTCAAAGCCCCTACGAGCAGTACTTC. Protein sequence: CASSGDRGSGQSPYEQYF.

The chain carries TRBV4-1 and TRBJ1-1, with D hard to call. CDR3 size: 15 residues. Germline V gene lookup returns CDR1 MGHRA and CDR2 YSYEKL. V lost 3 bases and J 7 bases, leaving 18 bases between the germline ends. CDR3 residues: CASSHAIRAQVEAFF. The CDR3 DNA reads TGCGCCAGCAGCCACGCCATACGGGCCCAAGTTGAAGCTTTCTTT.

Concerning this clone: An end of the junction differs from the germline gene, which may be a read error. The chain's CDR3 is CASSPGSGNHF. The CDR3 region has the DNA TGTGCCAGCAGCCCAGGGTCCGGGAACCACTTT. This chain links TRBV7-8 with TRBJ1-1; possibly TRBD1 for D (5 bases). Germline values: CDR1 SGHVS, CDR2 FQNEAQ. The CDR3 covers 11 residues.

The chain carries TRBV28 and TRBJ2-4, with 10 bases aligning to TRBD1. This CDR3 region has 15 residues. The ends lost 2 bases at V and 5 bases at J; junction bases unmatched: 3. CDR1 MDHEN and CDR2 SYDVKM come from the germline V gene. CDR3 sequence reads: CASSLPGQGENIQYF. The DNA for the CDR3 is TGTGCCAGCAGTTTACCCGGACAGGGGGAAAACATTCAGTACTTC.

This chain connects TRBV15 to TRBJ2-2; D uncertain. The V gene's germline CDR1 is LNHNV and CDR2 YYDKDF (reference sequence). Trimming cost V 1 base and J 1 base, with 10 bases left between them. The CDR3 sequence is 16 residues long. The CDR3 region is CATSRAKVVNTGELFF. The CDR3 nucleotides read TGTGCCACCAGCAGAGCCAAGGTTGTGAACACCGGGGAGCTGTTTTTT.

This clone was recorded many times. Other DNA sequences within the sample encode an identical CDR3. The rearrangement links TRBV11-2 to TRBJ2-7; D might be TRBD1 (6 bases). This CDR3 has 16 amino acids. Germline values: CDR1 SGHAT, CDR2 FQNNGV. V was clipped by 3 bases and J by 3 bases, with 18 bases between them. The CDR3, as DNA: TGTGCCAGCAGCTTGTTGTCGACAGGTCTCTACTACGAGCAGTACTTC. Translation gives CASSLLSTGLYYEQYF.